This section outlines one TCR beta chain sequence together with its context. This entry comes from a study of T-cell reconstitution after alpha-beta-depleted transplantation in children. Germline CDR1 reads LGHDT; CDR2 reads YNNKEL (reference sequence). The CDR3 loop spans 13 amino acids. V gave up 7 bases and J gave up 8 bases; unmatched junction bases: 6. Unique molecular identifiers were incorporated during preparation of the TCRbeta library. Via MiXCR, TCRdb re-called the PCR reads, giving one row per CDR3 protein. The sample holds hundreds of thousands of distinct CDR3 sequences, around 12% seen once.

Specimen: PBMCs, collected before TCRalphabeta/CD19-depleted stem cell transplant. The TCR was taken from a girl aged 2 to 9 with congenital amegakaryocytic thrombocytopenia, due to receive a stem cell transplant. The J gene is TRBJ2-1, the V gene TRBV3-1; 9 bases map to TRBD2. Written as DNA, the CDR3 is TGTGCCAGCAAGGTAGCGGGAGATGATGAGCAGTTCTTC. This codes for CASKVAGDDEQFF.